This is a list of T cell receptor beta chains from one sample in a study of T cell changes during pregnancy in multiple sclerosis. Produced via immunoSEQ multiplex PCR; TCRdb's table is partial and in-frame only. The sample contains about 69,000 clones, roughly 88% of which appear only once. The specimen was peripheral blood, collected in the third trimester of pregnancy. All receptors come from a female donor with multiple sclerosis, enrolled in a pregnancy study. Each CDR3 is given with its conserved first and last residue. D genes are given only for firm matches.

CASSKVTGSGNTIYF TRBV21-1 NA TRBJ1-3
CASSPYPGHGQETQYF TRBV7-6 NA TRBJ2-5
CASSWRGGGVRYNEQFF TRBV13 TRBD2 TRBJ2-1
CASSSSAGGTDTQYF TRBV6-5 TRBD2 TRBJ2-3
CASSVPGFGQPQHF TRBV2 NA TRBJ1-5
CARRAGRPSGGRRQETQYF TRBV6-4 TRBD2 TRBJ2-5
CASSQDTARAYEQYF TRBV14 NA TRBJ2-7
CASSLMERRLSTEAFF TRBV7-2 NA TRBJ1-1
CATSGQPNSPLHF TRBV2 NA TRBJ1-6
CASSPRGSGANVLTF TRBV19 NA TRBJ2-6